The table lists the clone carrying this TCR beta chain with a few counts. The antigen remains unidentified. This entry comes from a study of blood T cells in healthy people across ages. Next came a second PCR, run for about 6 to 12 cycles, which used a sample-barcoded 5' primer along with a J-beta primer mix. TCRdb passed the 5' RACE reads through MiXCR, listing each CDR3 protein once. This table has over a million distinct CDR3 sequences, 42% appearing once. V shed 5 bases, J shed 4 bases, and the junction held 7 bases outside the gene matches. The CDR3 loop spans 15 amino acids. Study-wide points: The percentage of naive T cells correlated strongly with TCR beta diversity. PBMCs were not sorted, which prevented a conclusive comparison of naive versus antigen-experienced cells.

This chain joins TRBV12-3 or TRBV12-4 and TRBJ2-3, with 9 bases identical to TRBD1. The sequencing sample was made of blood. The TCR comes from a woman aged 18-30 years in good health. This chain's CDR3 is CASSADRGPADTQYF. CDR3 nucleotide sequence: TGTGCCAGCAGTGCGGACAGGGGACCCGCAGATACGCAGTATTTT.